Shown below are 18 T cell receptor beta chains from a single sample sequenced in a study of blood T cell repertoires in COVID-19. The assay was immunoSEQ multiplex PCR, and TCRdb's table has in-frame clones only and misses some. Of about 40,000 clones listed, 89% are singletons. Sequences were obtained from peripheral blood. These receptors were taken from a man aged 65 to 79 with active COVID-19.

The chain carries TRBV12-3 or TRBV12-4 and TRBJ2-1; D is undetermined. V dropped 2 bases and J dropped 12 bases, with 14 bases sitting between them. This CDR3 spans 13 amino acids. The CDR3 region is CASSLSSSDGQFF. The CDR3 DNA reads TGTGCCAGCAGTTTAAGTTCCAGCGATGGGCAGTTCTTC.

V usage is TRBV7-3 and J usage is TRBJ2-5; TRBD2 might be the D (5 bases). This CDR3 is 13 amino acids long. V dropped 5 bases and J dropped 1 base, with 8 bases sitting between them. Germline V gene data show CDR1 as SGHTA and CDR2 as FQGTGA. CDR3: CASSRGVQETQYF. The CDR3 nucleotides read TGTGCCAGCAGCCGGGGAGTCCAAGAGACCCAGTACTTC.

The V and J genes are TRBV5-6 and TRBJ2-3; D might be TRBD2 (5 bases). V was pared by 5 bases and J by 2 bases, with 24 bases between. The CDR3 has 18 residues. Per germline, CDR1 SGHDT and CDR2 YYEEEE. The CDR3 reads CASRPSSGNSYLTDTQYF. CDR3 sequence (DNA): TGTGCCAGCAGACCTTCCTCCGGGAACTCTTACCTCACAGATACGCAGTATTTT.

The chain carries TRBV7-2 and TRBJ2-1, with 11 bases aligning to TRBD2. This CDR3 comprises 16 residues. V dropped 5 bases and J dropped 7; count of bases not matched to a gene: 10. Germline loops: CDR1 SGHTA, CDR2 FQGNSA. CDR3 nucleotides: TGTGCCAGCAGCAGACCGGGGCTAGCGGGGGGTAATGAGCAGTTCTTC. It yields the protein CASSRPGLAGGNEQFF.

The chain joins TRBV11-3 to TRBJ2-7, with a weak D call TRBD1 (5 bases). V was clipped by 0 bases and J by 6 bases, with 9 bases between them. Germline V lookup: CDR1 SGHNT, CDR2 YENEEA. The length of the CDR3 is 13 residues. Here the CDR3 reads CASSLESRAEQYF. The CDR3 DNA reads TGTGCCAGCAGCTTAGAGTCCAGGGCCGAGCAGTACTTC.

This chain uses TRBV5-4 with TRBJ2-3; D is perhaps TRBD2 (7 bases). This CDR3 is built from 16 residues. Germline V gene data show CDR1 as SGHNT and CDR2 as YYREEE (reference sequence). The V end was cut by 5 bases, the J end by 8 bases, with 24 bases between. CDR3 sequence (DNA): TGTGCCAGCAGTCTCCCGATGGGGGGGCAGGCGGGTACGCAGTATTTT. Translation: CASSLPMGGQAGTQYF.

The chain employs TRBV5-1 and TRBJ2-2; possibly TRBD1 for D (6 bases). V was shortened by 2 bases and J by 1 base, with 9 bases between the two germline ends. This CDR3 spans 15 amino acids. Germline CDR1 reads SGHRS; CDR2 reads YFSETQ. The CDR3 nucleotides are TGCGCCAGCAGCTTAGGACAGTGGAACACCGGGGAGCTGTTTTTT. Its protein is CASSLGQWNTGELFF.

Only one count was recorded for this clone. The CDR3 bases are TGTGCCAGTAGCCACCGTTGGACAGGGGGGAAGAACACTGAAGCTTTCTTT. It is translated as CASSHRWTGGKNTEAFF. V usage is TRBV19 and J usage is TRBJ1-1, with 10 bases aligning to TRBD1. Trimming removed 6 bases from V and 1 base from J; junction bases left unmatched: 11. This CDR3 has 17 residues. Germline assignment: CDR1 LNHDA and CDR2 SQIVND (reference sequence).

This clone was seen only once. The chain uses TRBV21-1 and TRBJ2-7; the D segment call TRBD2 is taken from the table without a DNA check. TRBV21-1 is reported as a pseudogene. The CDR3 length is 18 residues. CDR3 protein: CASSSRTSSLADYYEQYF. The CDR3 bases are TGTGCCAGCAGCTCCAGGACCTCCTCACTAGCGGACTACTACGAGCAGTACTTC.

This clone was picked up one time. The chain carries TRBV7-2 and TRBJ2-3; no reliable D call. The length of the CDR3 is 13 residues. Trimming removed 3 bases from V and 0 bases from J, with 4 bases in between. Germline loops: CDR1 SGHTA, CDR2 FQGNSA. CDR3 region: CASSLASTDTQYF. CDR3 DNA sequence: TGTGCCAGCAGCTTGGCCAGCACAGATACGCAGTATTTT.

In nucleotides, the CDR3 is TGCGCCAGCAGCCAAGTGGGTCAGGGTGGCGAGTATGGGTATGAGCAGTTCTTC. It is translated as CASSQVGQGGEYGYEQFF. The chain links TRBV4-1 to TRBJ2-1; D might be TRBD1 (5 bases). The germline V gene has CDR1 MGHRA and CDR2 YSYEKL. Trimming removed 1 base from V and 8 bases from J, with 24 bases in between. The CDR3 loop spans 18 amino acids.

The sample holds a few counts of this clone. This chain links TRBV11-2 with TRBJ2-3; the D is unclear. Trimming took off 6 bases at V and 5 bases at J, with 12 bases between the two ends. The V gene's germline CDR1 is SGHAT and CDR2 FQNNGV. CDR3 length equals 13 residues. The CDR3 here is CASSRVLGDTQYF. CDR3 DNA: TGTGCCAGCAGTCGAGTTCTAGGAGATACGCAGTATTTT.

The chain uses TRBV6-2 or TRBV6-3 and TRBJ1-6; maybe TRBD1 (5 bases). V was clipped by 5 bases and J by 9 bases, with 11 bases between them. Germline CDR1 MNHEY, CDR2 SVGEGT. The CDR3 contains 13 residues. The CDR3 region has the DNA TGTGCCAGCAGTAACGAACAGGCTTCACCCCTCCACTTT. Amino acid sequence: CASSNEQASPLHF.

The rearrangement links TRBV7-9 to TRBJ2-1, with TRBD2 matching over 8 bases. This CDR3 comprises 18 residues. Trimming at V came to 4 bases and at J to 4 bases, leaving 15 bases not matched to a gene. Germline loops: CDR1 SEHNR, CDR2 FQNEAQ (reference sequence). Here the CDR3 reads CASSSHEGVAGLYNEQFF. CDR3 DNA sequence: TGTGCCAGCAGCTCCCACGAAGGAGTAGCGGGGCTTTACAATGAGCAGTTCTTC.

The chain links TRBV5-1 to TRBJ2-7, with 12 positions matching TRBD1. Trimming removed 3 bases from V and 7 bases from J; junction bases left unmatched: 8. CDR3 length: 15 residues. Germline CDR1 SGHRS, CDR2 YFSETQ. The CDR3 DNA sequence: TGCGCCAGCAGCTCATCCGGGACAGGGGGCAAAGAGCAGTACTTC. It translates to CASSSSGTGGKEQYF.

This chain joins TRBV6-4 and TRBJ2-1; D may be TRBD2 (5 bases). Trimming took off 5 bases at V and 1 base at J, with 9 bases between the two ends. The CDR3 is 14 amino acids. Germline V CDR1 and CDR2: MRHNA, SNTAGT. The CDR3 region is CASSRGISYNEQFF. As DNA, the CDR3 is TGTGCCAGCAGTCGAGGGATATCCTACAATGAGCAGTTCTTC.

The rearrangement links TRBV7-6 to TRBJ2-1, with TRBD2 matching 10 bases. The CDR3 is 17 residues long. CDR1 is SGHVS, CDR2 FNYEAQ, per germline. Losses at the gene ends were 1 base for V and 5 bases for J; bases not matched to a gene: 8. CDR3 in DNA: TGTGCCAGCAGCTTAGGGAGCGGGGGGGCCATCCACAATGAGCAGTTCTTC. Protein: CASSLGSGGAIHNEQFF.

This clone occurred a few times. The CDR3 reads CSADRPPQAFF. Written as DNA, the CDR3 is TGCAGTGCTGACAGACCCCCGCAAGCTTTCTTT. The V gene is TRBV20-1, the J gene TRBJ1-1; possibly TRBD1 for D (5 bases). The CDR3 covers 11 residues. The germline CDR1 and CDR2 sequences are DFQATT and SNEGSKA (reference sequence). V dropped 5 bases and J dropped 9 bases, with 13 bases sitting between them.